This T cell receptor beta chain derives from a study of cytomegalovirus exposure and HLA in healthy donors. Study-wide results and limits: It was reported that the classifier diagnosed cytomegalovirus status with high specificity and sensitivity in both the original and validation cohorts. A missense DCLRE1C variant was associated with V- and J-gene trimming of TCR beta chains in a later analysis, and an independent cohort replicated the association. Later analysis suggested most CMV-associated TCR beta chains were HLA-restricted.

Details on this clone: Its cognate antigen is unknown.

Trimming removed 3 bases from V and 0 bases from J, with 9 bases in between. The CDR3 contains 14 residues. Per the germline V gene, CDR1 is MNHEY and CDR2 is SMNVEV (reference sequence). Researchers ran the PCR with 60 Vbeta and 13 Jbeta primers. Clones were read by immunoSEQ multiplex PCR, and TCRdb kept only the in-frame ones, dropping some. The table records some 120,000 clones, approximately 17% of them present only once. This chain joins TRBV27 and TRBJ2-7; no clear D gene. The clonotype comes from a female donor in good health and CMV-seropositive. The sample was PBMCs. The CDR3 protein is CASSFSAGSYEQYF. The CDR3 nucleotides are TGTGCCAGCAGTTTTTCCGCAGGCTCCTACGAGCAGTACTTC.